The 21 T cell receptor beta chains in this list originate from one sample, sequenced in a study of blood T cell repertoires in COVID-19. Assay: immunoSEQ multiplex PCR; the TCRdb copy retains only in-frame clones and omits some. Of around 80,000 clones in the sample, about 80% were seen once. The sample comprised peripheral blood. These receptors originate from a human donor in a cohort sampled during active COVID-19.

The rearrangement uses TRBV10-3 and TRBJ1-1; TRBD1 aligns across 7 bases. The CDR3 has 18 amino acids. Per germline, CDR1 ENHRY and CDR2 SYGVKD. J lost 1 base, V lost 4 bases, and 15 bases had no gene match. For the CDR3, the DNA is TGTGCCATCAGTGGAGGGGTGGGCAGGGGGAAAGGGAACACTGAAGCTTTCTTT. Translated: CAISGGVGRGKGNTEAFF.

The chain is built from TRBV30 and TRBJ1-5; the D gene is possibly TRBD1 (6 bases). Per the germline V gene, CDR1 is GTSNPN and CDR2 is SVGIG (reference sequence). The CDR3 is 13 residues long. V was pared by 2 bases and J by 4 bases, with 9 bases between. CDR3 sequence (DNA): TGTGCCTGGAGTTTTCAGGGGAATCAGCCCCAGCATTTT. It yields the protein CAWSFQGNQPQHF.

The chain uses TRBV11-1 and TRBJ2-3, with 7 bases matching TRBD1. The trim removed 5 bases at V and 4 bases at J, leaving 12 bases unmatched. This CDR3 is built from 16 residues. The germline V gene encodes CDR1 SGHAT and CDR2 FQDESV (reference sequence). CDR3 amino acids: CASSPRFDRASDTQYF. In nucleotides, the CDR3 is TGTGCCAGCAGCCCCCGTTTCGACAGGGCATCAGATACGCAGTATTTT.

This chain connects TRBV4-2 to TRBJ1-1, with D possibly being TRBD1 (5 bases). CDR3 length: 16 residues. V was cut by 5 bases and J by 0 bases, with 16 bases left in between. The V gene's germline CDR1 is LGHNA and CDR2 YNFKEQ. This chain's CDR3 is CASSDPPGFMNTEAFF. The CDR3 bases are TGTGCCAGCAGCGACCCGCCAGGGTTCATGAACACTGAAGCTTTCTTT.

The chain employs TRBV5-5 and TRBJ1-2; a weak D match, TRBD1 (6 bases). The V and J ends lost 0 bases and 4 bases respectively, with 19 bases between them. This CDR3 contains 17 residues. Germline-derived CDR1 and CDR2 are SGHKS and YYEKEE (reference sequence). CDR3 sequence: CASSLAAGSDRSYGYTF. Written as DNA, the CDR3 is TGTGCCAGCAGCTTGGCCGCCGGTAGCGACAGGAGCTATGGCTACACCTTC.

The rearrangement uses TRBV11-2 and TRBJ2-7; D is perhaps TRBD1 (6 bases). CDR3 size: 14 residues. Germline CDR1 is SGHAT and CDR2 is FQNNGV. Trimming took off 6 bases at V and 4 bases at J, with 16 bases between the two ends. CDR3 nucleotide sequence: TGTGCCAGCAGGGGTTACAGGGTCGATTACGAGCAGTACTTC. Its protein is CASRGYRVDYEQYF.

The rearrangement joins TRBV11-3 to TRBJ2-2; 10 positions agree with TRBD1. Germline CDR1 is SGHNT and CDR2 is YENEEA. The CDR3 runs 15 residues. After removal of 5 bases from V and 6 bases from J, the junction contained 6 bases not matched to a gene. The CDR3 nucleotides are TGTGCCAGCAGCCGCCGGACAGGGGGGTCCGGGGAGCTGTTTTTT. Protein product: CASSRRTGGSGELFF.

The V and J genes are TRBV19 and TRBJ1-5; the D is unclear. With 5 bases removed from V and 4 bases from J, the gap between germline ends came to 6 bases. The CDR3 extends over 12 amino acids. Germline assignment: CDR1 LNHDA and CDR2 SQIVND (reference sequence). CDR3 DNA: TGTGCCAGTAGTCGAGGAAATCAGCCCCAGCATTTT. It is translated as CASSRGNQPQHF.

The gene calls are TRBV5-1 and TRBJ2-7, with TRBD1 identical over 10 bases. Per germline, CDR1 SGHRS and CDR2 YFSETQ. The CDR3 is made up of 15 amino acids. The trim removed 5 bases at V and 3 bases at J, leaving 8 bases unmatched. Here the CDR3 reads CASRVRDRGYYEQYF. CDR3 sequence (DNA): TGCGCCAGCAGGGTACGGGACAGGGGTTACTACGAGCAGTACTTC.

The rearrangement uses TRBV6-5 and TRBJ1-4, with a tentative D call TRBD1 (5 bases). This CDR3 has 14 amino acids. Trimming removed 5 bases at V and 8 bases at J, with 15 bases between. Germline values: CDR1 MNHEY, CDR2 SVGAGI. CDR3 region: CASSPGRGWEKLFF. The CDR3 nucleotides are TGTGCCAGCAGTCCAGGGAGGGGATGGGAAAAACTGTTTTTT.

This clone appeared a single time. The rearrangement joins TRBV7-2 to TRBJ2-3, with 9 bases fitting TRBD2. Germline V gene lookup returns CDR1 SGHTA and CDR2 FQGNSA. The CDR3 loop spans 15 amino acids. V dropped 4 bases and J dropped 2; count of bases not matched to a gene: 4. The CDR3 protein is CASSSWTSVTDTQYF. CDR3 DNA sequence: TGTGCCAGCAGCTCGTGGACTAGCGTCACAGATACGCAGTATTTT.

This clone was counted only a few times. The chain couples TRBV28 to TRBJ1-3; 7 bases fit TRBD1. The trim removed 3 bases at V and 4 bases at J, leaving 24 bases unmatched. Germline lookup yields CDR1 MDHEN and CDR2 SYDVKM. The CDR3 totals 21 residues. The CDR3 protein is CASSFSKLFSGGRGKGNTIYF. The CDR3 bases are TGTGCCAGCAGTTTCTCCAAGCTATTTTCGGGCGGCAGGGGGAAAGGAAACACCATATATTTT.

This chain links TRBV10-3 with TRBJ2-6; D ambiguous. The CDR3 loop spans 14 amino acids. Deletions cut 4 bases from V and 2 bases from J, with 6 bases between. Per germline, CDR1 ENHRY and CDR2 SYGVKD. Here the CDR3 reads CAISGQTGANVLTF. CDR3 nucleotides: TGTGCCATCAGTGGTCAGACTGGGGCCAACGTCCTGACTTTC.

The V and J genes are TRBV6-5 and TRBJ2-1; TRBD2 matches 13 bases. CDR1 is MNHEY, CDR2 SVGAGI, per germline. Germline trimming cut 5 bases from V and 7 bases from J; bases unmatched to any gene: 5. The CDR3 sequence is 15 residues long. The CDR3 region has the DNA TGTGCCAGCAGTCCACTAGCGGGGGGGCCGAATGAGCAGTTCTTC. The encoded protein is CASSPLAGGPNEQFF.

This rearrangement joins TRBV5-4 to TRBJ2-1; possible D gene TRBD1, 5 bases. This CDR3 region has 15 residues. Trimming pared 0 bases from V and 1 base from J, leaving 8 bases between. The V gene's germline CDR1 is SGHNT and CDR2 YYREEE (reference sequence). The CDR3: CASSLEGESYNEQFF. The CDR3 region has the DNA TGTGCCAGCAGCTTGGAAGGGGAATCCTACAATGAGCAGTTCTTC. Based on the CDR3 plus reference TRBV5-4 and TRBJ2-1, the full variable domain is ETGVTQSPTHLIKTRGQQVTLRCSSQSGHNTVSWYQQALGQGPQFIFQYYREEENGRGNFPPRFSGLQFPNYSSELNVNALELDDSALYLCASSLEGESYNEQFFGPGTRLTVL.

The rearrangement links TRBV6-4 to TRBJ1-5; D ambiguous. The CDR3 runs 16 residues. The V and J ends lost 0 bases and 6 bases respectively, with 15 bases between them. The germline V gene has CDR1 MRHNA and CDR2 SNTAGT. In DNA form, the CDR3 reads TGTGCCAGCAGTGACTCGAGATTGTTGTGCGGTCAGCCCCAGCATTTT. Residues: CASSDSRLLCGQPQHF.

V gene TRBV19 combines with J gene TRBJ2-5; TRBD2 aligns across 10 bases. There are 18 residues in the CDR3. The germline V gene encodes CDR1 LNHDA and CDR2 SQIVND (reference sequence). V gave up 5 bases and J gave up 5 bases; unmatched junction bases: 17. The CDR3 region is CASSPNSYLAGVRETQYF. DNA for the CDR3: TGTGCCAGTAGTCCCAACTCTTATCTAGCGGGGGTTCGGGAGACCCAGTACTTC.

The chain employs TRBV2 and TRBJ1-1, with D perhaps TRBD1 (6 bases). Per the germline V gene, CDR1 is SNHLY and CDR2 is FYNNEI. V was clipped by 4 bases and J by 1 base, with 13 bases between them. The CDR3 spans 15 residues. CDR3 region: CASSGHQGPNTEAFF. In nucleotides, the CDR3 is TGTGCCAGCAGTGGGCATCAGGGGCCGAACACTGAAGCTTTCTTT. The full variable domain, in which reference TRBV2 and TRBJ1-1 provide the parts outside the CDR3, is EPEVTQTPSHQVTQMGQEVILRCVPISNHLYFYWYRQILGQKVEFLVSFYNNEISEKSEIFDDQFSVERPDGSNFTLKIRSTKLEDSAMYFCASSGHQGPNTEAFFGQGTRLTVV.

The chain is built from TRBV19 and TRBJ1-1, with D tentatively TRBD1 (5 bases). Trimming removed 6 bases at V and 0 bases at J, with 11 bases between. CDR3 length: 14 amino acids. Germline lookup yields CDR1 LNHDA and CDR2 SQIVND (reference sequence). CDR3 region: CASSRPQVNTEAFF. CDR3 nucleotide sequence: TGTGCCAGTAGCCGACCACAGGTGAACACTGAAGCTTTCTTT.

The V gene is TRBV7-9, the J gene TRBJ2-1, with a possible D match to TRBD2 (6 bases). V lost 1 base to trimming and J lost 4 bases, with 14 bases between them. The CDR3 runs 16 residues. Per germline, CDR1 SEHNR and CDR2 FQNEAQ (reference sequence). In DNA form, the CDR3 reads TGTGCCAGCAGCTTAGGGGGGACTTTGATATACAATGAGCAGTTCTTC. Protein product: CASSLGGTLIYNEQFF.

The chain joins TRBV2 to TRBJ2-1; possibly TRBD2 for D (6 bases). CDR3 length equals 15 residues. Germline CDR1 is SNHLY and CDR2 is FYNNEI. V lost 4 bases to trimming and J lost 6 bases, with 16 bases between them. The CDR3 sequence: CASSVTSSRFNEQFF. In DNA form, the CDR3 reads TGTGCCAGCAGTGTTACTAGCAGTCGTTTCAATGAGCAGTTCTTC.